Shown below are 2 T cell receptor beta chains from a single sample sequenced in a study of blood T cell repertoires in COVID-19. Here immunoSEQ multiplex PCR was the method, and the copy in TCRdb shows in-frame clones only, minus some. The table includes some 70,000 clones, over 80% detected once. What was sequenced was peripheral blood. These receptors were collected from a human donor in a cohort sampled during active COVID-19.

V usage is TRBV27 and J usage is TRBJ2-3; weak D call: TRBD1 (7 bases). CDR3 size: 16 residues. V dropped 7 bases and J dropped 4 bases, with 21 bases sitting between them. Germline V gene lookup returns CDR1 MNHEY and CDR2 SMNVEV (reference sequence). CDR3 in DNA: TGTGCCAGCAACAGGGGACTCGGTCAGGGACCAGATACGCAGTATTTT. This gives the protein CASNRGLGQGPDTQYF.

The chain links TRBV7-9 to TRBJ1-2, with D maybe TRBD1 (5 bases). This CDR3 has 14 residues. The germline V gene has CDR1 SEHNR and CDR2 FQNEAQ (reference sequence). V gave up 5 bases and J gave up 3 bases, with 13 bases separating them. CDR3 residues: CASSLPWGDYGYTF. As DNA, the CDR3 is TGTGCCAGCAGCCTACCATGGGGGGACTATGGCTACACCTTC.